This TCR beta chain was recovered during a study of blood T cell repertoires in COVID-19. Overall study: Donors in the United States, Italy and Spain gave samples during acute or convalescent COVID-19.

Authors' processing steps: Amplification of reference gene primers was used by the study to estimate nucleated cell counts. Measured with immunoSEQ multiplex PCR; TCRdb has only the in-frame clones, and not every one. V, J and clone size are taken as reported in that table, and D and trimming were inferred from the DNA itself. This sample has 250,000 or so clones; about nine tenths occur once, and the top ten carry 1.2%. The CDR3 length is 14 residues. J gave up 4 bases and V 6 bases, and 3 bases lay outside the gene matches. The germline V gene has CDR1 SEHNR and CDR2 FQNEAQ (reference sequence). This chain uses TRBV7-9 with TRBJ2-5; 12 nucleotides align to TRBD1. Sequenced material: PBMCs or T cells enriched from blood (not recorded which). The receptor comes from a human donor in a cohort exposed to, infected with or recovered from COVID-19 (not recorded which). The donor label of this sample is uncertain. In DNA, the CDR3 is TGTGCCAGCAGTGGGGGACAGGGGGCAGAGACCCAGTACTTC. It encodes CASSGGQGAETQYF.